These 2 T cell receptor beta chains came from one sample sequenced in a study of blood T cell repertoires in COVID-19. Produced via immunoSEQ multiplex PCR; TCRdb's table is partial and in-frame only. The sample records some 400,000 clones, roughly four fifths being singletons. Sequencing input: peripheral blood. These receptors were taken from a human donor with acute or convalescent COVID-19. The donor label of this sample is uncertain.

The chain is built from TRBV6-5 and TRBJ1-4, with 8 bases fitting TRBD1. The trim removed 4 bases at V and 5 bases at J, leaving 6 bases unmatched. The V gene's germline CDR1 is MNHEY and CDR2 SVGAGI. This CDR3 has 15 amino acids. CDR3 region: CASSSDRGRNEKLFF. CDR3 nucleotides: TGTGCCAGCAGTTCCGACAGGGGCAGAAATGAAAAACTGTTTTTT.

The CDR3 DNA is TGTGCCAGCAGCTTTGAGGGGGACTCTGGAAACACCATATATTTT. This gives the protein CASSFEGDSGNTIYF. The chain has TRBV5-5 and TRBJ1-3, with D possibly being TRBD1 (6 bases). The CDR3 consists of 15 residues. CDR1 is SGHKS, CDR2 YYEKEE, per germline (reference sequence). V was trimmed by 2 bases and J by 0 bases, leaving 9 bases between them.